The 29 T cell receptor beta chains given below trace back to one sample, sequenced in a study of shared clonotypes between healthy human individuals. The assay was immunoSEQ multiplex PCR, and TCRdb's table has in-frame clones only and misses some. This table has 330,000 or so clones, over 70% appearing once. Sequencing was performed on memory CD4+ T cells sorted from blood. This sample's subset: CD45RA-negative fraction. These receptors were taken from a man aged 25 to 40 in good health.

The rearrangement joins TRBV5-8 to TRBJ1-3; 9 bases line up with TRBD1. CDR1 is SGHTS, CDR2 YDEGEE, per germline. V shed 4 bases and J 6 bases; nucleotides not matched to a gene: 5. The CDR3 spans 14 residues. The CDR3 is CASSPGQGVNTIYF. DNA for the CDR3: TGTGCCAGCAGCCCGGGACAGGGAGTAAACACCATATATTTT.

The chain couples TRBV28 to TRBJ1-1; 8 positions agree with TRBD1. Trimming took 8 bases from V and 0 from J; bases not matched to a gene: 5. This CDR3 has 14 amino acids. Germline loops: CDR1 MDHEN, CDR2 SYDVKM. In nucleotides, the CDR3 is TGTGCCAGCTCAGGGGGCGCCTTGAACACTGAAGCTTTCTTT. Its translation is CASSGGALNTEAFF.

In its sample, this clone was seen once. The gene calls are TRBV28 and TRBJ2-7; the D gene is possibly TRBD1 (6 bases). The CDR3 extends over 16 amino acids. The V end was cut by 8 bases, the J end by 2 bases, with 22 bases between. In germline, CDR1 is MDHEN, CDR2 SYDVKM. CDR3 protein: CASPPAPAGDPYEQYF. Written as DNA, the CDR3 is TGTGCCAGCCCCCCCGCTCCGGCAGGGGACCCCTACGAGCAGTACTTC.

This clone has a handful of counts. This chain links TRBV7-3 with TRBJ2-3, with D possibly being TRBD1 or TRBD2 (5 bases each). V was trimmed by 4 bases and J by 4 bases, leaving 18 bases between them. Germline V gene data show CDR1 as SGHTA and CDR2 as FQGTGA. CDR3 length equals 16 residues. The CDR3 region is CASSSGYRSVADTQYF. The CDR3 DNA reads TGTGCCAGCAGCTCGGGGTACAGGTCGGTTGCAGATACGCAGTATTTT.

The CDR3 DNA is TGTGCCAGCAGTCGAGCACCGGGGACCGGGGAGCTGTTTTTT. Translating gives CASSRAPGTGELFF. The V and J genes are TRBV6-4 and TRBJ2-2, with a possible D match to TRBD2 (5 bases). V lost 5 bases and J lost 5, with 12 bases in between. Germline V gives CDR1 MRHNA, CDR2 SNTAGT. This CDR3 has 14 residues.

The J gene is TRBJ2-7, the V gene TRBV6-5, with 7 bases fitting TRBD1. CDR1 and CDR2 from the germline V gene are MNHEY and SVGAGI. With 7 bases clipped from V and 2 bases from J, the junction kept 11 bases outside the gene matches. The CDR3 runs to 15 residues. CDR3 sequence reads: CASTLGQGDTYEQYF. The CDR3 coding sequence is TGTGCCAGCACCCTAGGGCAGGGGGACACCTACGAGCAGTACTTC.

The chain is built from TRBV5-1 and TRBJ1-1, with D tentatively TRBD1 (5 bases). The CDR3 length is 12 residues. The ends were cut back, 8 bases at V and 1 base at J, with 9 bases in the middle. CDR1 SGHRS and CDR2 YFSETQ come from the germline V gene. For the CDR3, the DNA is TGCGCCAGAGGAGGGGCGAACACTGAAGCTTTCTTT. Protein product: CARGGANTEAFF.

CDR3 in amino acids: CASSSPRGTQFF. The CDR3 coding sequence is TGTGCCAGCAGCTCGCCCAGGGGTACGCAGTTCTTC. V gene TRBV9 combines with J gene TRBJ2-1; D may be TRBD1 (6 bases). The germline V gene has CDR1 SGDLS and CDR2 YYNGEE. The germline V and J ends were trimmed by 4 bases and 12 bases, with 14 bases remaining between them. This CDR3 region has 12 residues.

The chain employs TRBV19 and TRBJ2-5, with 10 bases matching TRBD2. CDR1 and CDR2 from the germline V gene are LNHDA and SQIVND (reference sequence). The CDR3 has 14 amino acids. V lost 3 bases to trimming and J lost 5 bases; unmatched junction nucleotides: 3. CDR3 sequence reads: CASSMLAGEETQYF. In nucleotides, the CDR3 is TGTGCCAGTAGTATGCTAGCGGGAGAGGAGACCCAGTACTTC.

This clone was seen only once. V and J are TRBV10-3 and TRBJ2-5; 7 bases line up with TRBD2. Germline CDR1 ENHRY, CDR2 SYGVKD. Trimming removed 6 bases from V and 3 bases from J; junction bases left unmatched: 1. CDR3 length equals 12 residues. This CDR3 is CAISGLEETQYF. CDR3 nucleotide sequence: TGTGCCATCAGCGGACTAGAAGAGACCCAGTACTTC.

V usage is TRBV5-4 and J usage is TRBJ2-2, with D tentatively TRBD2 (6 bases). Trimming cost V 5 bases and J 5 bases, with 13 bases left between them. CDR1 is SGHNT, CDR2 YYREEE, per germline (reference sequence). This CDR3 is 14 amino acids long. The CDR3 nucleotides read TGTGCCAGCAGTGCTAGGGGAGGTACCGGGGAGCTGTTTTTT. This codes for CASSARGGTGELFF. The entire variable domain, with the rest obtained from reference TRBV5-4 and TRBJ2-2, is as follows: ETGVTQSPTHLIKTRGQQVTLRCSSQSGHNTVSWYQQALGQGPQFIFQYYREEENGRGNFPPRFSGLQFPNYSSELNVNALELDDSALYLCASSARGGTGELFFGEGSRLTVL.

This clone has at least ten counts. V and J are TRBV29-1 and TRBJ1-2; D is possibly TRBD1 (5 bases). The CDR3 extends over 14 amino acids. V was cut by 0 bases and J by 2 bases, with 10 bases left in between. Germline V gives CDR1 SQVTM, CDR2 ANQGSEA. CDR3 nucleotide sequence: TGCAGCGTTGAAGAGGGGGTGCAAAACTATGGCTACACCTTC. Translated: CSVEEGVQNYGYTF.

The CDR3 is CASRLDPRRLDRGNEQFF. CDR3 sequence (DNA): TGTGCCAGCAGACTAGATCCCCGCCGACTAGATCGAGGCAATGAGCAGTTCTTC. This sequence joins TRBV7-8 and TRBJ2-1; possible D gene TRBD2, 6 bases. V lost 6 bases to trimming and J lost 6 bases, with 27 bases between them. The CDR3 spans 18 residues. CDR1 is SGHVS, CDR2 FQNEAQ, per germline.

This clone was recorded a few times. The chain joins TRBV5-5 to TRBJ1-2; TRBD1 matches 10 bases. Germline CDR1 is SGHKS and CDR2 is YYEKEE (reference sequence). J lost 2 bases, V lost 4 bases, and 5 bases had no gene match. CDR3 length: 15 amino acids. The CDR3 sequence is CASSRGQGRNYGYTF. CDR3 nucleotides: TGTGCCAGCAGCAGGGGACAGGGGAGGAACTATGGCTACACCTTC. The full variable domain, rest sourced from reference TRBV5-5 and TRBJ1-2, is DAGVTQSPTHLIKTRGQQVTLRCSPISGHKSVSWYQQVLGQGPQFIFQYYEKEERGRGNFPDRFSARQFPNYSSELNVNALLLGDSALYLCASSRGQGRNYGYTFGSGTRLTVV.

The chain uses TRBV7-8 and TRBJ2-7; 9 bases agree with TRBD2. From germline, CDR1 is SGHVS and CDR2 FQNEAQ. With V trimmed by 2 bases and J by 3 bases, 8 bases remained unmatched. The CDR3 covers 16 residues. CDR3 sequence (DNA): TGTGCCAGCAGCTTAAGCAGGCTAGCGGGGAACTACGAGCAGTACTTC. Protein sequence: CASSLSRLAGNYEQYF.

The chain combines TRBV30 with TRBJ2-7; 7 nucleotides line up with TRBD2. V lost 2 bases to trimming and J lost 6 bases; unmatched junction nucleotides: 7. The CDR3 length is 13 residues. Germline values: CDR1 GTSNPN, CDR2 SVGIG (reference sequence). CDR3 DNA: TGTGCCTGGAGTTCAGGACTAGTTCTCGAGCAGTACTTC. The encoded protein is CAWSSGLVLEQYF.

The V call is TRBV4-3, the J call TRBJ2-2; tentatively, D is TRBD2 (6 bases). The CDR3 has 17 amino acids. V was pared by 0 bases and J by 7 bases, with 18 bases between. Looked up from germline, CDR1 is LGHNA and CDR2 is YSLEER. CDR3 in amino acids: CASSQDSGGYGIGELFF. In nucleotides, the CDR3 is TGCGCCAGCAGCCAAGATAGCGGTGGATACGGGATCGGGGAGCTGTTTTTT.

This clone came up a few times. V usage is TRBV28 and J usage is TRBJ1-1; maybe TRBD1 (5 bases). The CDR3 is 14 amino acids. V was cut by 3 bases and J by 10 bases, with 18 bases left in between. The germline CDR1 and CDR2 sequences are MDHEN and SYDVKM. The CDR3 spells CASSFLRSGRGAFF. CDR3 sequence (DNA): TGTGCCAGCAGTTTCCTACGCAGTGGTAGGGGAGCTTTCTTT.

CDR3 bases: TGTGCCAGTAGTATAGTAGTGGATCAGCCCCAGCATTTT. Translation: CASSIVVDQPQHF. The V call is TRBV19, the J call TRBJ1-5; no clear D gene. V lost 1 base and J 5 bases, leaving 6 bases between the germline ends. Per germline, CDR1 LNHDA and CDR2 SQIVND (reference sequence). The CDR3 has 13 amino acids.

This rearrangement joins TRBV18 to TRBJ1-3; 7 bases are shared with TRBD1. The CDR3 has 16 amino acids. Losses at the gene ends were 3 bases for V and 2 bases for J; bases not matched to a gene: 7. The germline V gene encodes CDR1 KGHSH and CDR2 LQKENI. CDR3 sequence reads: CASSPAPDRPGNTIYF. In nucleotides, the CDR3 is TGTGCCAGCTCACCCGCACCGGACAGGCCTGGAAACACCATATATTTT.

The chain links TRBV29-1 to TRBJ2-5; 7 bases align to TRBD2. V was pared by 5 bases and J by 8 bases, with 14 bases of the junction left unmatched. The CDR3 is 14 residues long. The V gene's germline CDR1 is SQVTM and CDR2 ANQGSEA. This chain's CDR3 is CSVLGRERLETQYF. The CDR3 nucleotides are TGCAGCGTTCTGGGGCGGGAGAGGCTCGAAACCCAGTACTTC.

The chain is built from TRBV2 and TRBJ2-1; possibly TRBD1 for D (6 bases). V was trimmed by 2 bases and J by 10 bases, leaving 12 bases between them. This CDR3 has 13 amino acids. Germline CDR1 and CDR2: SNHLY and FYNNEI. CDR3: CASSETHGTEQFF. The CDR3 DNA follows: TGTGCCAGCAGTGAAACCCACGGGACAGAGCAGTTCTTC.

This clone was seen a single time. The V call is TRBV6-5, the J call TRBJ2-1; a weak D match, TRBD1 (5 bases). Germline lookup yields CDR1 MNHEY and CDR2 SVGAGI. This CDR3 region has 12 residues. V shed 5 bases and J shed 7 bases, with 9 bases lying between them. CDR3 protein: CASSLSGNEQFF. The DNA of the CDR3 is TGTGCCAGCAGTCTCTCAGGGAATGAGCAGTTCTTC.

This clone has more than one count but fewer than ten. The chain couples TRBV5-1 to TRBJ1-3, with D tentatively TRBD1 (5 bases). From germline, CDR1 is SGHRS and CDR2 YFSETQ. This CDR3 spans 16 amino acids. Trimming shortened V by 0 bases and J by 0 bases, and 10 bases separated the two germline ends. The DNA of the CDR3 is TGCGCCAGCAGCTTGGCCGGGGCAGACTCTGGAAACACCATATATTTT. Its protein product is CASSLAGADSGNTIYF.

V and J are TRBV11-2 and TRBJ1-2; weak D call: TRBD1 (5 bases). The V end was cut by 5 bases, the J end by 4 bases, with 17 bases between. The germline V gene encodes CDR1 SGHAT and CDR2 FQNNGV. The CDR3 loop spans 15 amino acids. The DNA of the CDR3 is TGTGCCAGCAGCATAGGGTCAGGGCTCGCCTATGGCTACACCTTC. Protein: CASSIGSGLAYGYTF.

This clone has more than one count but fewer than ten. The same CDR3 can be traced to other DNA sequences in this sample. The rearrangement links TRBV18 to TRBJ2-3, with D uncertain. The germline V gene has CDR1 KGHSH and CDR2 LQKENI. This CDR3 is built from 15 residues. Trimming took off 0 bases at V and 1 base at J, with 8 bases between the two ends. Written as DNA, the CDR3 is TGTGCCAGCTCACCACCGAGCGCAGGCACAGATACGCAGTATTTT. Amino acid sequence: CASSPPSAGTDTQYF. Full variable domain (outside the CDR3, taken from reference TRBV18 and TRBJ2-3): NAGVMQNPRHLVRRRGQEARLRCSPMKGHSHVYWYRQLPEEGLKFMVYLQKENIIDESGMPKERFSAEFPKEGPSILRIQQVVRGDSAAYFCASSPPSAGTDTQYFGPGTRLTVL.

The J gene is TRBJ2-2, the V gene TRBV28; 8 bases align to TRBD1. The CDR3 contains 16 residues. Germline assignment: CDR1 MDHEN and CDR2 SYDVKM. Losses at the gene ends were 2 bases for V and 5 bases for J; bases not matched to a gene: 7. CDR3 loop: CASSLPGQGLTGELFF. CDR3 coding DNA: TGTGCCAGCAGTTTACCCGGACAGGGATTAACCGGGGAGCTGTTTTTT.

This clone was observed a single time. CDR3 protein: CAWSPNLFTGELFF. CDR3 in DNA: TGTGCCTGGAGTCCTAACCTCTTCACCGGGGAGCTGTTTTTT. This chain uses TRBV30 with TRBJ2-2; no definite D call. The CDR3 contains 14 residues. Germline-derived CDR1 and CDR2 are GTSNPN and SVGIG (reference sequence). Trimming removed 2 bases from V and 4 bases from J, with 11 bases in between.

The V and J genes are TRBV6-6 and TRBJ1-5, with D maybe TRBD1 (6 bases). Germline V lookup: CDR1 MNHNY, CDR2 SVGAGI (reference sequence). The CDR3 runs to 15 residues. V lost 6 bases to trimming and J lost 4 bases, with 16 bases between them. This chain's CDR3 is CASRDSGAVNQPQHF. The CDR3 bases are TGTGCCAGCAGAGACTCGGGGGCAGTAAATCAGCCCCAGCATTTT.